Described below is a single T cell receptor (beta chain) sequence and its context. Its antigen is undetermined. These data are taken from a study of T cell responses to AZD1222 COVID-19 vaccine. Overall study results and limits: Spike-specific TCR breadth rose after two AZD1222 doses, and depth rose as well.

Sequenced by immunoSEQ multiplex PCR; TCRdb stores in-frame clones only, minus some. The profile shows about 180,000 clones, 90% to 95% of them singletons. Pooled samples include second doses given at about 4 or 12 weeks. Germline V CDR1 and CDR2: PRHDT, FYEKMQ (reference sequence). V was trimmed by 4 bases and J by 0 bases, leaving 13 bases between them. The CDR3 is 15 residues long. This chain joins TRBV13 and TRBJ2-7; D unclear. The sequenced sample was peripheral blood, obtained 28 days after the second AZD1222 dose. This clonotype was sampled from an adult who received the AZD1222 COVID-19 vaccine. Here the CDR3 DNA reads TGTGCCAGCAGCTCCCGCCGAAGGAGCTCCTACGAGCAGTACTTC. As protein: CASSSRRRSSYEQYF.